A single sample gave rise to the 13 T cell receptor beta chains below, sequenced in a study of T cells in Graves' hyperthyroidism and ophthalmopathy. TCR beta CDR3 regions were amplified from RNA transcripts. The TCR CDR3 first-round RT-PCR relied on the HTBI primer set. TCRdb fed the multiplex PCR reads into MiXCR, producing one record per CDR3 protein. The table shows 330,000 or so distinct CDR3 sequences, with 15% to 20% occurring only once. The sample was blood. Receptor source: a woman aged 40 to 49 with Graves' ophthalmopathy.

This clonotype was seen a few times. The chain links TRBV6-1 to TRBJ2-7; D ambiguous. Germline CDR1 is MNHNS and CDR2 is SASEGT. Deletions cut 4 bases from V and 5 bases from J, with 6 bases between. This CDR3 is 11 amino acids long. DNA of the CDR3: TGTGCCAGCAGTGCTATTAACGAGCAGTACTTC. This gives the protein CASSAINEQYF.

This clonotype was seen at least ten times. V is TRBV29-1 and J is TRBJ2-5; 7 positions match TRBD1. V was clipped by 8 bases and J by 5 bases; unmatched bases: 8. Looked up from germline, CDR1 is SQVTM and CDR2 is ANQGSEA. This CDR3 has 12 residues. CDR3 region: CSYRDSRETQYF. CDR3 nucleotide sequence: TGCAGCTACCGGGACAGTAGGGAGACCCAGTACTTC. The full variable domain, completed using reference TRBV29-1 and TRBJ2-5, is SAVISQKPSRDICQRGTSLTIQCQVDSQVTMMFWYRQQPGQSLTLIATANQGSEATYESGFVIDKFPISRPNLTFSTLTVSNMSPEDSSIYLCSYRDSRETQYFGPGTRLLVL.

Points on this clonotype: An end of the junction differs from the germline gene, which may be a read error. The chain links TRBV28 to TRBJ2-2; D tentatively fits TRBD1 or TRBD2 (5 bases each). The germline V gene encodes CDR1 MDHEN and CDR2 SYDVKM. The length of the CDR3 is 15 residues. DNA of the CDR3: TGTGCCATCAGTTTCTGGGACGCGAACACCGGGGAGCTGTTTTTC. Protein product: CAISFWDANTGELFF.

The sample holds many counts of this clonotype. The chain uses TRBV10-3 and TRBJ2-7; D is uncertain. Germline loops: CDR1 ENHRY, CDR2 SYGVKD. The CDR3 extends over 13 amino acids. V lost 11 bases to trimming and J lost 1 base, with 15 bases between them. This CDR3 is CAVSWALSYEQYF. DNA for the CDR3: TGTGCCGTCTCATGGGCTCTTTCCTACGAGCAGTACTTC.

The chain joins TRBV20-1 to TRBJ1-1; 9 bases align to TRBD1. CDR3 length: 15 amino acids. J gave up 7 bases and V 4 bases, and 13 bases lay outside the gene matches. The germline V gene has CDR1 DFQATT and CDR2 SNEGSKA (reference sequence). This chain's CDR3 is CSATPGTGTNGEAFF. The CDR3 nucleotides read TGCAGTGCTACGCCCGGGACAGGGACGAACGGTGAAGCTTTCTTT.

The V call is TRBV11-2, the J call TRBJ1-5; 7 bases line up with TRBD1. The CDR3 covers 15 residues. After removal of 5 bases from V and 6 bases from J, the junction contained 10 bases not matched to a gene. CDR1 is SGHAT and CDR2 is FQNNGV in the germline V gene. The DNA for the CDR3 is TGTGCCAGCAGCCCCTCGACAGGGACGGGTCAGCCCCAGCATTTT. Translated, it gives CASSPSTGTGQPQHF.

This clonotype has a count of ten or more. The V and J genes are TRBV7-9 and TRBJ1-2; 7 bases are a match to TRBD1. The ends lost 5 bases at V and 7 bases at J; junction bases unmatched: 10. Germline-derived CDR1 and CDR2 are SEHNR and FQNEAQ (reference sequence). CDR3 length equals 14 residues. This CDR3 is CASSIDRAIIGYTF. The CDR3, as DNA: TGTGCCAGCAGCATAGACAGGGCAATCATTGGCTACACCTTC.

This chain connects TRBV6-1 to TRBJ1-3; D may be TRBD1 (5 bases). Per the germline V gene, CDR1 is MNHNS and CDR2 is SASEGT. Trimming stripped 7 bases from V and 0 bases from J, with 10 bases between. The CDR3 has 14 amino acids. The chain's CDR3 is CASTQGDSGNTIYF. The DNA for the CDR3 is TGTGCCAGCACCCAGGGAGACTCTGGAAACACCATATATTTT.

The chain links TRBV12-3 or TRBV12-4 to TRBJ2-7; 11 nucleotides match TRBD1. After removal of 6 bases from V and 2 bases from J, the junction contained 6 bases not matched to a gene. The CDR3 runs to 15 residues. CDR3 bases: TGTGCCAGCAGCCGTGGACAGGGGGCAACCTACGAGCAGTACTTC. It specifies CASSRGQGATYEQYF.

Many counts were recorded for this clonotype. The rearrangement links TRBV27 to TRBJ2-4; possible D gene TRBD1, 6 bases. V was pared by 2 bases and J by 6 bases, with 17 bases between. This CDR3 comprises 16 residues. CDR1 MNHEY and CDR2 SMNVEV come from the germline V gene (reference sequence). CDR3 DNA: TGTGCCAGCAGTTTAACGCCAGGGGTAAGAGGAAACATTCAGTACTTC. The encoded protein is CASSLTPGVRGNIQYF.

This clonotype was picked up many times. The CDR3 region is CSARDPTRALTGELFF. The CDR3 coding sequence is TGCAGTGCTAGAGATCCCACTAGGGCACTCACCGGGGAGCTGTTTTTT. This chain connects TRBV20-1 to TRBJ2-2, with D possibly matching TRBD2 (5 bases). Germline lookup yields CDR1 DFQATT and CDR2 SNEGSKA (reference sequence). With 0 bases removed from V and 4 bases from J, the gap between germline ends came to 15 bases. The CDR3 extends over 16 amino acids.

V and J are TRBV7-3 and TRBJ1-1; 8 bases align to TRBD1. With 5 bases clipped from V and 4 bases from J, the junction kept 6 bases outside the gene matches. Germline V CDR1 and CDR2: SGHTA, FQGTGA. This CDR3 spans 14 amino acids. This CDR3 is CASSIRQGTTEAFF. The CDR3 DNA sequence: TGTGCCAGCAGCATTAGACAGGGGACCACTGAAGCTTTCTTT.

The sample holds many counts of this clonotype. This rearrangement joins TRBV6-2 or TRBV6-3 to TRBJ1-1, with 8 bases identical to TRBD1. J gave up 11 bases and V 6 bases, and 8 bases lay outside the gene matches. The CDR3 runs to 12 residues. Per the germline V gene, CDR1 is MNHEY and CDR2 is SVGEGT. The CDR3 region has the DNA TGTGCCAGCAGGCCTCAACAGGGGGGGGCTTTCTTT. It codes for CASRPQQGGAFF.